These 22 T cell receptor beta chains originate from one sample sequenced in a study of blood T cell repertoires in COVID-19. The protocol was immunoSEQ multiplex PCR, while the TCRdb copy is restricted to in-frame clones and leaves out a portion. The sample has just under 300,000 clones; about 87% are singletons. Source material: peripheral blood. These TCRs come from a man between 65 and 85 years old with acute or convalescent COVID-19.

The rearrangement links TRBV5-4 to TRBJ2-1, with TRBD2 identical over 11 bases. J lost 3 bases, V lost 4 bases, and 6 bases had no gene match. The CDR3 consists of 16 residues. Germline CDR1 reads SGHNT; CDR2 reads YYREEE (reference sequence). In DNA form, the CDR3 reads TGTGCCAGCAGCCCCGTAGCGGGAGGGCTCTACAATGAGCAGTTCTTC. Its protein product is CASSPVAGGLYNEQFF.

The V gene is TRBV25-1, the J gene TRBJ1-4, with D maybe TRBD1 (6 bases). The CDR3 totals 15 residues. V lost 3 bases to trimming and J lost 8 bases, with 16 bases between them. CDR1 is MGHDK and CDR2 is SYGVNS in the germline V gene. CDR3 bases: TGTGCCAGCAGTGACCAACAGGGAAGATACGAAAAACTGTTTTTT. Translated: CASSDQQGRYEKLFF. Full variable domain (missing parts from reference TRBV25-1 and TRBJ1-4): EADIYQTPRYLVIGTGKKITLECSQTMGHDKMYWYQQDPGMELHLIHYSYGVNSTEKGDLSSESTVSRIRTEHFPLTLESARPSHTSQYLCASSDQQGRYEKLFFGSGTQLSVL.

This chain uses TRBV7-8 with TRBJ2-5; 12 positions agree with TRBD2. The CDR3 spans 16 residues. V gave up 4 bases and J gave up 5 bases; unmatched junction bases: 8. CDR1 and CDR2 (germline): SGHVS, FQNEAQ. The CDR3 sequence is CASSSRLAGELETQYF. Here the CDR3 DNA reads TGTGCCAGCAGCTCACGACTAGCGGGAGAGTTGGAGACCCAGTACTTC.

The chain carries TRBV4-2 and TRBJ1-5, with TRBD1 matching 9 bases. This CDR3 spans 19 amino acids. Looked up from germline, CDR1 is LGHNA and CDR2 is YNFKEQ. Germline trimming cut 0 bases from V and 1 base from J; bases unmatched to any gene: 10. CDR3 protein: CASSQDILQGAGSNQPQHF. DNA for the CDR3: TGTGCCAGCAGCCAAGATATTTTACAGGGGGCGGGGAGCAATCAGCCCCAGCATTTT.

The CDR3 DNA sequence: TGTGCCAGCAGCTTGCAAATCACGCGGGAGAGGACCTACAATGAGCAGTTCTTC. It is translated as CASSLQITRERTYNEQFF. V is TRBV5-6 and J is TRBJ2-1, with 7 bases matching TRBD2. The CDR3 covers 18 residues. Trimming cost V 1 base and J 2 bases; bases outside gene matches: 12. CDR1 and CDR2 (germline): SGHDT, YYEEEE. Combining the CDR3 with reference TRBV5-6 and TRBJ2-1 gives the whole variable domain DAGVTQSPTHLIKTRGQQVTLRCSPKSGHDTVSWYQQALGQGPQFIFQYYEEEERQRGNFPDRFSGHQFPNYSSELNVNALLLGDSALYLCASSLQITRERTYNEQFFGPGTRLTVL.

The chain couples TRBV2 to TRBJ2-2; 12 bases fit TRBD1. Germline V gene sequence: CDR1 SNHLY, CDR2 FYNNEI. The CDR3 has 16 amino acids. The V and J ends lost 6 bases and 7 bases, in that order; junction bases with no gene match: 9. The CDR3 DNA sequence: TGTGCCAGCAGGAACCGGGACAGGGGGCCTAGCGGGGAGCTGTTTTTT. Translating it yields CASRNRDRGPSGELFF.

DNA for the CDR3: TGCGCCAGCAGTGAACAGAAGGAGCTGTTTTTT. Its translation: CASSEQKELFF. This chain joins TRBV5-1 and TRBJ2-2; D call uncertain. CDR3 length equals 11 residues. The germline V gene encodes CDR1 SGHRS and CDR2 YFSETQ. V gave up 5 bases and J gave up 10 bases, with 9 bases separating them.

The V gene is TRBV7-9, the J gene TRBJ2-7, with 10 bases lining up with TRBD1. Germline assignment: CDR1 SEHNR and CDR2 FQNEAQ (reference sequence). V shed 5 bases, J shed 6 bases, and the junction held 7 bases outside the gene matches. CDR3 length: 14 residues. The DNA for the CDR3 is TGTGCCAGCAGCAAGCCCGGGACAGGGGTCGAGCAGTACTTC. Translated, it gives CASSKPGTGVEQYF. Complete variable domain (other parts from reference TRBV7-9 and TRBJ2-7): DTGVSQNPRHKITKRGQNVTFRCDPISEHNRLYWYRQTLGQGPEFLTYFQNEAQLEKSRLLSDRFSAERPKGSFSTLEIQRTEQGDSAMYLCASSKPGTGVEQYFGPGTRLTVT.

V is TRBV11-2 and J is TRBJ2-1, with 7 bases that match TRBD2. J lost 2 bases, V lost 4 bases, and 5 bases had no gene match. Germline assignment: CDR1 SGHAT and CDR2 FQNNGV. The CDR3 loop spans 15 amino acids. CDR3 sequence: CASSSLAHTYNEQFF. CDR3 nucleotide sequence: TGTGCCAGCAGCTCACTAGCGCACACCTACAATGAGCAGTTCTTC.

V usage is TRBV18 and J usage is TRBJ2-6, with D unclear. The length of the CDR3 is 15 residues. V dropped 2 bases and J dropped 1 base, with 6 bases sitting between them. The germline V gene has CDR1 KGHSH and CDR2 LQKENI. The CDR3 DNA sequence: TGTGCCAGCTCACCAACTCCATCTGGGGCCAACGTCCTGACTTTC. Translating it yields CASSPTPSGANVLTF.

In nucleotides, the CDR3 is TGTGCCAGCAGCCATTCGGGGGTTCGCACTGAAGCTTTCTTT. Its translation is CASSHSGVRTEAFF. This sequence joins TRBV3-1 (or the pseudogene TRBV3-2) and TRBJ1-1; weak D call: TRBD1 (5 bases). Germline-derived CDR1 and CDR2 are LGHDT and YNNKEL (reference sequence). The CDR3 spans 14 residues. Trimming pared 3 bases from V and 4 bases from J, leaving 12 bases between.

The chain has TRBV19 and TRBJ1-2; a possible D gene is TRBD1 (6 bases). This CDR3 comprises 14 residues. The germline CDR1 and CDR2 sequences are LNHDA and SQIVND (reference sequence). The ends were cut back, 5 bases at V and 5 bases at J, with 15 bases in the middle. The CDR3 here is CASSLGQTMYGYTF. CDR3 nucleotide sequence: TGTGCCAGTAGTCTCGGACAGACTATGTATGGCTACACCTTC.

V and J are TRBV28 and TRBJ1-1; D not certain. Germline values: CDR1 MDHEN, CDR2 SYDVKM. Between the trimmed V and J ends, which lost 8 bases and 1 base, there was a span of 11 bases. This CDR3 is 13 amino acids long. CDR3 DNA sequence: TGTGCCAGCCTGAAGCAACCGAACACTGAAGCTTTCTTT. Protein sequence: CASLKQPNTEAFF.

The chain recombines TRBV19 with TRBJ1-5, with D tentatively TRBD1 (5 bases). The CDR3 runs to 15 residues. Germline-derived CDR1 and CDR2 are LNHDA and SQIVND (reference sequence). Trimming left V 1 base short and J 6 bases short, with 13 bases between. CDR3 loop: CASSIGGRDGQPQHF. DNA of the CDR3: TGTGCCAGTAGTATAGGGGGCAGGGATGGTCAGCCCCAGCATTTT.

The chain employs TRBV6-5 and TRBJ1-2; possibly TRBD1 for D (5 bases). The germline CDR1 and CDR2 sequences are MNHEY and SVGAGI. This CDR3 region has 13 residues. V was clipped by 2 bases and J by 8 bases, with 12 bases between them. The chain's CDR3 is CASSYRAGLGYTF. The CDR3 DNA reads as TGTGCCAGCAGTTACCGGGCAGGGCTCGGCTACACCTTC.

V gene TRBV3-1 (or the pseudogene TRBV3-2) combines with J gene TRBJ2-5; D not resolved. Germline CDR1 is LGHDT and CDR2 is YNNKEL (reference sequence). The CDR3 length is 12 residues. V was clipped by 10 bases and J by 5 bases, with 14 bases between them. The CDR3 DNA follows: TGTGCCACCGCGTCCCCAGGCGAGACCCAGTACTTC. Protein product: CATASPGETQYF.

The CDR3 region has the DNA TGTGCCAGCTACGACAGGGGGTTCACTAACTATGGCTACACCTTC. Translated, it gives CASYDRGFTNYGYTF. V usage is TRBV28 and J usage is TRBJ1-2; TRBD1 matches 9 bases. The germline gives CDR1 MDHEN, CDR2 SYDVKM. V shed 8 bases and J 0 bases; nucleotides not matched to a gene: 7. CDR3 length equals 15 residues.

Only one count was recorded for this clone. The chain joins TRBV9 to TRBJ2-1; 8 bases line up with TRBD1. Per the germline V gene, CDR1 is SGDLS and CDR2 is YYNGEE. V dropped 2 bases and J dropped 12; count of bases not matched to a gene: 10. This CDR3 spans 14 amino acids. The chain's CDR3 is CASSVDRVGSGQFF. DNA of the CDR3: TGTGCCAGCAGCGTGGACAGGGTAGGAAGCGGGCAGTTCTTC.

The CDR3 coding sequence is TGTGCCACCAGTGATTTAATCGGGTCCCGAACAGATACGCAGTATTTT. Protein sequence: CATSDLIGSRTDTQYF. The V and J genes are TRBV24-1 and TRBJ2-3; no clear D gene. Trimming cost V 1 base and J 3 bases, with 13 bases left between them. This CDR3 contains 16 residues. Germline assignment: CDR1 KGHDR and CDR2 SFDVKD.

J is TRBJ2-7 and V is TRBV27; 9 bases map to TRBD2. V lost 6 bases and J lost 3; bases outside the gene matches: 9. Germline V CDR1 and CDR2: MNHEY, SMNVEV (reference sequence). CDR3 length: 15 residues. CDR3 sequence reads: CASSKRGTSSYEQYF. CDR3 bases: TGTGCCAGCAGCAAGCGTGGGACTAGCAGCTACGAGCAGTACTTC.

V gene TRBV7-3 combines with J gene TRBJ2-3; tentative D call: TRBD2 (6 bases). Trimming pared 2 bases from V and 2 bases from J, leaving 11 bases between. The germline gives CDR1 SGHTA, CDR2 FQGTGA. The CDR3 contains 15 residues. DNA of the CDR3: TGTGCCAGCAGCTTATTGGCTAGCGACACAGATACGCAGTATTTT. Translation: CASSLLASDTDTQYF.

This chain uses TRBV4-1 with TRBJ2-1, with D tentatively TRBD2 (5 bases). CDR1 MGHRA and CDR2 YSYEKL come from the germline V gene. The CDR3 contains 17 residues. V lost 2 bases and J 3 bases, leaving 17 bases between the germline ends. DNA of the CDR3: TGCGCCAGCAGCCAACTTCCCCCTAGCTACCTCTACAATGAGCAGTTCTTC. Translating gives CASSQLPPSYLYNEQFF.